These 21 T cell receptor beta chains came from one sample sequenced in a study of blood T cells in healthy people across ages. A sample-barcoded 5' primer and a J-beta primer mix were used in a second PCR of about 7 to 12 cycles. In TCRdb, the 5' RACE reads were re-called with MiXCR into one record per CDR3 protein. The table has 1,300,000 or so distinct CDR3 sequences, approximately 60% seen once; the top ten hold about 6.7%. The material sequenced was blood. Receptors were obtained from a young man in good health.

The sample holds a few counts of this clonotype. CDR3 protein: CSGTPGDLYGYTF. The CDR3 region has the DNA TGCAGCGGTACTCCGGGAGACCTTTATGGCTACACCTTC. The chain recombines TRBV29-1 with TRBJ1-2; no clear D. Per germline, CDR1 SQVTM and CDR2 ANQGSEA. V shed 7 bases and J shed 5 bases, with 17 bases lying between them. This CDR3 spans 13 amino acids.

This chain uses TRBV29-1 with TRBJ2-2, with TRBD2 matching 8 bases. CDR1 is SQVTM and CDR2 is ANQGSEA in the germline V gene. The CDR3 loop spans 14 amino acids. J lost 0 bases, V lost 7 bases, and 4 bases had no gene match. The CDR3 DNA follows: TGCAGCGGTAGGGGACTAGCGAACACCGGGGAGCTGTTTTTT. Its protein is CSGRGLANTGELFF.

The chain recombines TRBV4-2 with TRBJ2-4; tentative D call: TRBD1 (7 bases). The CDR3 covers 13 residues. Per germline, CDR1 LGHNA and CDR2 YNFKEQ. V lost 6 bases and J lost 10, with 16 bases in between. In nucleotides, the CDR3 is TGTGCCAGCAGTGACGAGGGGGCGGGAATTCAGTACTTC. Its translation is CASSDEGAGIQYF.

This chain uses TRBV2 with TRBJ2-1; TRBD2 aligns across 9 bases. The germline CDR1 and CDR2 sequences are SNHLY and FYNNEI. The CDR3 is made up of 18 amino acids. J was trimmed by 3 bases and V by 6 bases; bases with no gene match: 15. CDR3 region: CASRPGTFLAGIYNEQFF. As DNA, the CDR3 is TGTGCCAGCAGGCCCGGTACTTTTCTAGCGGGAATCTACAATGAGCAGTTCTTC.

The sample holds many counts of this clonotype. This may arise from a read error, as a much more abundant clone is one base away. The chain is built from TRBV27 and TRBJ2-7; TRBD1 might be the D (5 bases). Per the germline V gene, CDR1 is MNHEY and CDR2 is SMNVEV (reference sequence). With 10 bases removed from V and 0 bases from J, the gap between germline ends came to 10 bases. The CDR3 contains 12 residues. CDR3 coding DNA: TGTGCCACAGACAGCAGCTCCTACGAGCAGTACTTC. Translation gives CATDSSSYEQYF.

The rearrangement joins TRBV7-9 to TRBJ2-4, with TRBD2 matching 12 bases. Germline V gives CDR1 SEHNR, CDR2 FQNEAQ (reference sequence). The CDR3 extends over 17 amino acids. V lost 3 bases to trimming and J lost 3 bases; unmatched junction nucleotides: 6. CDR3 coding DNA: TGTGCCAGCAGCTTTCTAGCGGGAGGGCCTGGCAAAAACATTCAGTACTTC. It yields the protein CASSFLAGGPGKNIQYF.

The rearrangement uses TRBV7-8 and TRBJ2-7, with a possible D match to TRBD2 (5 bases). The CDR3 runs 16 residues. The ends were cut back, 1 base at V and 4 bases at J, with 17 bases in the middle. The germline CDR1 and CDR2 sequences are SGHVS and FQNEAQ. For the CDR3, the DNA is TGTGCCAGCAGCTTAGATATGACGAGCGGAATTTACGAGCAGTACTTC. Encoded protein: CASSLDMTSGIYEQYF.

This clonotype was recorded a few times. The chain couples TRBV4-1 to TRBJ2-7; D not certain. The CDR3 sequence is 15 residues long. The V end was cut by 4 bases, the J end by 0 bases, with 13 bases between. The V gene's germline CDR1 is MGHRA and CDR2 YSYEKL. The CDR3: CASSPMQLTSYEQYF. The CDR3 bases are TGCGCCAGCAGCCCCATGCAGTTGACCTCCTACGAGCAGTACTTC.

The table lists this clonotype with a few counts. The rearrangement links TRBV12-3 or TRBV12-4 to TRBJ2-3; perhaps TRBD2 as D (6 bases). The germline V and J ends were trimmed by 5 bases and 5 bases, with 11 bases remaining between them. This CDR3 region has 13 residues. The CDR3 reads CASSPGSLDTQYF. CDR3 sequence (DNA): TGTGCCAGCAGTCCCGGGAGTCTAGATACGCAGTATTTT.

The rearrangement uses TRBV12-3 or TRBV12-4 and TRBJ1-6, with D unclear. The CDR3 length is 12 residues. With 5 bases removed from V and 7 bases from J, the gap between germline ends came to 6 bases. CDR3 loop: CASSRLNSPLHF. CDR3 nucleotides: TGTGCCAGCAGTAGACTCAATTCACCCCTCCACTTT.

In this sample, this clonotype turned up a few times. This chain connects TRBV15 to TRBJ1-2; the D is unclear. V dropped 0 bases and J dropped 4 bases, with 9 bases sitting between them. The CDR3 runs to 14 residues. Germline-derived CDR1 and CDR2 are LNHNV and YYDKDF (reference sequence). The CDR3 region is CATSRDRGSYGYTF. CDR3 in DNA: TGTGCCACCAGCAGAGATCGAGGATCCTATGGCTACACCTTC.

The rearrangement joins TRBV20-1 to TRBJ1-2; D not certain. The CDR3 extends over 12 amino acids. The V gene's germline CDR1 is DFQATT and CDR2 SNEGSKA (reference sequence). The V end was cut by 4 bases, the J end by 2 bases, with 8 bases between. The CDR3 nucleotides read TGCAGTGCTACGTCGGGGAACTATGGCTACACCTTC. Amino acid sequence: CSATSGNYGYTF.

The gene calls are TRBV7-2 and TRBJ2-3; 7 bases agree with TRBD2. In germline, CDR1 is SGHTA, CDR2 FQGNSA. Unmatched junction bases numbered 14, after V lost 5 bases and J lost 6 bases. The CDR3 is 16 amino acids. The CDR3 loop reads CASSPGRDYARDTQYF. In nucleotides, the CDR3 is TGTGCCAGCAGCCCGGGCCGGGACTACGCACGGGATACGCAGTATTTT.

This clonotype is a singleton in its sample. V and J are TRBV20-1 and TRBJ2-5; a possible D gene is TRBD1 (5 bases). The CDR3 totals 13 residues. V lost 6 bases to trimming and J lost 3 bases, with 14 bases between them. Germline V gene lookup returns CDR1 DFQATT and CDR2 SNEGSKA (reference sequence). Here the CDR3 reads CSADDRYKETQYF. Here the CDR3 DNA reads TGCAGTGCGGATGACAGATACAAAGAGACCCAGTACTTC.

This clonotype was detected a few times. This chain links TRBV9 with TRBJ2-7; the D call may be TRBD1 or TRBD2 (5 bases each). V lost 0 bases and J 7 bases, leaving 20 bases between the germline ends. The CDR3 spans 16 residues. Germline CDR1 is SGDLS and CDR2 is YYNGEE. CDR3 sequence reads: CASSVGGRGYYGEQYF. The CDR3 DNA reads as TGTGCCAGCAGCGTAGGAGGCCGGGGCTACTATGGGGAGCAGTACTTC.

The gene calls are TRBV28 and TRBJ2-4; D is undetermined. The J call could be wrong; TRBJ2-7 is a better fit for the DNA end. CDR1 MDHEN and CDR2 SYDVKM come from the germline V gene. The CDR3 contains 13 residues. The CDR3 here is CASSVQSDYEQYF. The CDR3, as DNA: TGTGCCAGCAGTGTGCAGTCCGACTACGAGCAGTACTTC.

The chain recombines TRBV4-1 with TRBJ2-5; 9 bases are a match to TRBD2. This CDR3 spans 15 amino acids. Losses at the gene ends were 0 bases for V and 11 bases for J; bases not matched to a gene: 10. Germline loops: CDR1 MGHRA, CDR2 YSYEKL. The CDR3 sequence is CASSQDSGSVAEQYF. CDR3 nucleotides: TGCGCCAGCAGCCAAGATAGCGGGAGTGTTGCTGAGCAGTACTTC.

This sequence joins TRBV7-8 and TRBJ2-7; 9 nucleotides match TRBD1. The ends lost 5 bases at V and 0 bases at J; junction bases unmatched: 11. Per the germline V gene, CDR1 is SGHVS and CDR2 is FQNEAQ. The CDR3 length is 17 residues. Here the CDR3 reads CASSPYAGTGSSYEQYF. Here the CDR3 DNA reads TGTGCCAGCAGCCCCTACGCCGGGACAGGGAGCTCCTACGAGCAGTACTTC.

CDR3 amino acids: CSARDLGQGNTGELFF. The CDR3 DNA sequence: TGCAGTGCTAGAGATTTGGGACAGGGAAATACCGGGGAGCTGTTTTTT. The rearrangement joins TRBV20-1 to TRBJ2-2; 9 bases map to TRBD1. The germline CDR1 and CDR2 sequences are DFQATT and SNEGSKA (reference sequence). The CDR3 loop spans 16 amino acids. The V segment lost 0 bases and the J segment 5 bases; nucleotides outside the gene matches: 7.

This chain links TRBV28 with TRBJ2-5; 7 bases are a match to TRBD1. After removal of 5 bases from V and 5 bases from J, the junction contained 5 bases not matched to a gene. There are 13 residues in the CDR3. Germline V CDR1 and CDR2: MDHEN, SYDVKM. CDR3 amino acids: CASSEGAPETQYF. The CDR3 DNA sequence: TGTGCCAGCAGTGAGGGGGCGCCGGAGACCCAGTACTTC.

The chain carries TRBV11-1 and TRBJ2-1, with 16 nucleotides matching TRBD2. The CDR3 totals 21 residues. Per the germline V gene, CDR1 is SGHAT and CDR2 is FQDESV (reference sequence). The V gene end was trimmed by 0 bases and the J gene end by 7 bases; junction bases not matched to a gene: 15. CDR3 loop: CASSLAPLGLAGGPSRNEQFF. The CDR3 coding sequence is TGTGCCAGCAGCTTAGCGCCCCTGGGACTAGCGGGAGGGCCTTCTAGGAATGAGCAGTTCTTC.